The 6 T cell receptor beta chains below all came from one sample that was sequenced in a study of shared clonotypes between healthy human individuals. Generated by immunoSEQ multiplex PCR, the TCRdb table keeps only in-frame clones and is missing some. The table records fewer than 3 million clones, 85% to 95% of them present only once. The source material was naive CD4+ T cells from PBMCs. Subset indicated: CD45RA+ positively selected. These receptors were collected from a man in his late teens or twenties in good health. Some clones in this sample may be carry-over from other donors' samples.

This clone was counted only a few times. J is TRBJ1-5 and V is TRBV7-9, with 7 bases that match TRBD1. J lost 7 bases, V lost 0 bases, and 9 bases had no gene match. Germline CDR1 is SEHNR and CDR2 is FQNEAQ (reference sequence). The CDR3 is 16 residues long. In nucleotides, the CDR3 is TGTGCCAGCAGCTTAGCGCGGGACAGCCTTGGCCAGCCCCAGCATTTT. Translating gives CASSLARDSLGQPQHF.

This clone has only one observation. The chain carries TRBV27 and TRBJ2-1; D unclear. Germline V gene data show CDR1 as MNHEY and CDR2 as SMNVEV (reference sequence). With 2 bases removed from V and 5 bases from J, the gap between germline ends came to 7 bases. This CDR3 is built from 13 residues. CDR3 DNA sequence: TGTGCCAGCAGTTTAGGGTCGAACAATGAGCAGTTCTTC. Encoded protein: CASSLGSNNEQFF.

For the CDR3, the DNA is TGTGCCAGCAGCTTGGGGAGGCGTCGGACTAGCGACAACAATGAGCAGTTCTTC. It specifies CASSLGRRRTSDNNEQFF. This chain joins TRBV5-4 and TRBJ2-1; 9 bases are a match to TRBD2. This CDR3 contains 18 residues. The V segment lost 0 bases and the J segment 5 bases; nucleotides outside the gene matches: 12. Germline values: CDR1 SGHNT, CDR2 YYREEE (reference sequence). The variable domain in full, with the rest retrieved from reference TRBV5-4 and TRBJ2-1, is ETGVTQSPTHLIKTRGQQVTLRCSSQSGHNTVSWYQQALGQGPQFIFQYYREEENGRGNFPPRFSGLQFPNYSSELNVNALELDDSALYLCASSLGRRRTSDNNEQFFGPGTRLTVL.

This clone appeared once. The V gene is TRBV11-2, the J gene TRBJ2-6; D gene uncertain. V was clipped by 1 base and J by 0 bases, with 10 bases between them. This CDR3 comprises 17 residues. Germline V gene sequence: CDR1 SGHAT, CDR2 FQNNGV. CDR3 residues: CASSLGRSYSGANVLTF. CDR3 DNA sequence: TGTGCCAGCAGCTTAGGACGGAGCTACTCTGGGGCCAACGTCCTGACTTTC. The full variable domain, completed using reference TRBV11-2 and TRBJ2-6, is EAGVAQSPRYKIIEKRQSVAFWCNPISGHATLYWYQQILGQGPKLLIQFQNNGVVDDSQLPKDRFSAERLKGVDSTLKIQPAKLEDSAVYLCASSLGRSYSGANVLTFGAGSRLTVL.

This rearrangement joins TRBV4-2 to TRBJ2-7; D not resolved. V gave up 0 bases and J gave up 5 bases, with 17 bases separating them. The CDR3 totals 16 residues. Germline lookup yields CDR1 LGHNA and CDR2 YNFKEQ. This CDR3 is CASSQDLSLAGHEQYF. The CDR3 nucleotides read TGTGCCAGCAGCCAAGACCTGTCGTTAGCAGGACACGAGCAGTACTTC.

CDR3 in DNA: TGTGCCAGCAGCTTAGCTGAAGCAACTGAAGCTTTCTTT. Translating gives CASSLAEATEAFF. This chain links TRBV7-3 with TRBJ1-1; D is ambiguous. Trimming pared 2 bases from V and 5 bases from J, leaving 9 bases between. Germline V gives CDR1 SGHTA, CDR2 FQGTGA. This CDR3 is 13 amino acids long.